This T cell receptor (beta chain) comes out of a study of blood T cell repertoires in COVID-19. Study information: Donors in the United States, Italy and Spain gave samples during acute or convalescent COVID-19. The analysed material was cDNA or gDNA that came from T cells, B-cell-depleted T cells, or PBMCs.

J was trimmed by 6 bases and V by 1 base; bases with no gene match: 3. Germline-derived CDR1 and CDR2 are SGHRS and YFSETQ. The CDR3 totals 14 residues. In the authors' methods: By means of reference gene primer amplification, nucleated cell counts were estimated. Using immunoSEQ multiplex PCR, the repertoire was profiled, and TCRdb retains in-frame clones only, with some absent. Clonal size and the V and J genes are those of that table, whereas D and trimming came from the DNA. The sample yields over 200,000 clones, 83% seen once. V is TRBV5-1 and J is TRBJ2-3, with 9 bases fitting TRBD2. The receptor was isolated from a man aged 80 or over with acute or convalescent COVID-19. Sequencing was performed on peripheral blood. CDR3 amino acids: CASSLTAGGDTQYF. In DNA form, the CDR3 reads TGCGCCAGCAGCTTGACAGCGGGGGGTGATACGCAGTATTTT.